These T cell receptor beta chains were read from a single sample in a study of T-cell reconstitution after alpha-beta-depleted transplantation in children. TCRdb processed the PCR reads anew with MiXCR; each CDR3 protein has one entry. The table includes 300,000 to 400,000 distinct CDR3 sequences, 23% detected once. The sample here was PBMCs, mostly from graft donor cells, taken 180 days after TCRalphabeta/CD19-depleted stem cell transplant. Every receptor here comes from a male patient younger than 18 who had a stem cell transplant for acute lymphoblastic leukemia, so the T cells may come from the graft donor. Each CDR3 is given with its conserved first and last residue. The D gene is left open where the match is weak. Clone size is not always given. Where it is, it says once, few, many or a class for expanded clones.

few,TRBJ2-3,NA,TRBV5-1,CASSLEVVDTQYF,TGCGCCAGCAGCTTGGAGGTTGTAGATACGCAGTATTTT
few,TRBJ2-1,TRBD2,TRBV9,CASSVSGRPHNEQFF,TGTGCCAGCAGCGTAAGCGGGAGGCCACACAATGAGCAGTTCTTC
NA,TRBJ2-4,TRBD1,TRBV5-8,CASSLGSRGKAKNIQYF,TGTGCCAGCAGCTTGGGTTCCAGGGGGAAGGCCAAAAACATTCAGTACTTC
NA,TRBJ1-1,NA,TRBV5-1,CASSREVGAGPEAFF,TGCGCCAGCAGCAGGGAGGTCGGGGCCGGCCCTGAAGCTTTCTTT
few,TRBJ2-3,TRBD1,TRBV6-1,CASRATGRGDTQYF,TGTGCCAGCAGAGCGACAGGGAGAGGAGATACGCAGTATTTT
few,TRBJ2-7,NA,TRBV9,CASSSESERSYEQYF,TGTGCCAGCAGCTCTGAAAGTGAACGCTCCTACGAGCAGTACTTC
NA,TRBJ1-2,NA,TRBV7-9,CASSPRSGARYGYTF,TGTGCCAGCAGCCCCCGATCTGGGGCGCGGTATGGCTACACCTTC
few,TRBJ1-1,NA,TRBV20-1,CSEGGNPNTEAFF,TGCAGTGAGGGGGGAAACCCGAACACTGAAGCTTTCTTT
few,TRBJ2-7,NA,TRBV7-9,CASRPDGSYEQYF,TGTGCCAGCAGACCGGACGGATCCTACGAGCAGTACTTC
few,TRBJ2-3,TRBD2,TRBV24-1,CATSDSRTRGTDTQYF,TGTGCCACCAGTGATTCCCGGACTAGAGGGACAGATACGCAGTATTTT
few,TRBJ2-1,TRBD1,TRBV4-1,CASSQPGTGVLDEQFF,TGCGCCAGCAGCCAGCCTGGGACAGGGGTTTTGGATGAGCAGTTCTTC
NA,TRBJ2-4,TRBD2,TRBV20-1,CSARDGTGGGDIQYF,TGCAGTGCTAGAGATGGAACGGGAGGAGGTGACATTCAGTACTTC
NA,TRBJ2-6,NA,TRBV5-1,CASSLVSSGANVLTF,TGCGCCAGCAGCTTGGTAAGCTCTGGGGCCAACGTCCTGACTTTC
NA,TRBJ2-1,NA,TRBV25-1,CASSDAGQLYNEQFF,TGTGCCAGCAGTGATGCGGGACAGCTCTACAATGAGCAGTTCTTC
many,TRBJ2-7,TRBD2,TRBV12-3/TRBV12-4,CASREGRDYAYEQYF,TGTGCCAGCAGGGAGGGTCGGGACTACGCCTACGAGCAGTACTTC
NA,TRBJ2-3,NA,TRBV10-2,CASSEPGETDTQYF,TGCGCCAGCAGTGAACCGGGAGAAACAGATACGCAGTATTTT
NA,TRBJ2-3,NA,TRBV20-1,CSVFPAGFKDTQYF,TGCAGTGTTTTCCCGGCAGGGTTTAAAGATACGCAGTATTTT
NA,TRBJ1-1,NA,TRBV5-1,CASSLEARGGTEAFF,TGCGCCAGCAGCTTGGAGGCAAGGGGTGGCACTGAAGCTTTCTTT
few,TRBJ2-7,NA,TRBV29-1,CSVELIGTAPSEQYF,TGCAGCGTTGAATTAATCGGCACAGCCCCAAGCGAGCAGTACTTC
NA,TRBJ1-1,TRBD1,TRBV6-5,CASSSRTGGFPEAFF,TGTGCCAGCAGTTCACGGACAGGGGGCTTCCCTGAAGCTTTCTTT
NA,TRBJ2-7,NA,TRBV3-1,CASSKRGSVYEQYF,TGTGCCAGCAGTAAACGCGGTTCGGTTTACGAGCAGTACTTC
NA,TRBJ2-1,NA,TRBV3-1,CASSQEAKWFYNEQFF,TGTGCCAGCAGCCAAGAAGCAAAGTGGTTCTACAATGAGCAGTTCTTC
few,TRBJ2-1,NA,TRBV12-3/TRBV12-4,CASSWGSPYNEQFF,TGTGCCAGCAGTTGGGGGTCTCCCTACAATGAGCAGTTCTTC
NA,TRBJ2-1,NA,TRBV9,CASSINQGLPYASTYNEQFF,TGTGCCAGCAGCATCAATCAGGGACTCCCATATGCCTCTACCTACAATGAGCAGTTCTTC
few,TRBJ2-1,TRBD2,TRBV6-2/TRBV6-3,CASSWLGTINPYNEQFF,TGTGCCAGCAGCTGGCTCGGGACTATTAACCCATACAATGAGCAGTTCTTC
few,TRBJ1-3,NA,TRBV9,CASSVRTGNTIYF,TGTGCCAGCAGCGTACGGACCGGAAACACCATATATTTT
NA,TRBJ2-7,NA,TRBV20-1,CSALPGHRYEQYF,TGCAGTGCTTTACCGGGACATCGCTACGAGCAGTACTTC
few,TRBJ2-7,NA,TRBV4-2,CASTLGGPDLLREQYF,TGTGCCAGCACCTTAGGGGGGCCGGACTTACTACGGGAGCAGTACTTC
NA,TRBJ2-1,NA,TRBV20-1,CSANQLINNEQFF,TGCAGTGCTAACCAACTAATCAACAATGAGCAGTTCTTC
NA,TRBJ2-7,TRBD1,TRBV7-8,CASSLGRTGGNEQYF,TGTGCCAGCAGCTTAGGTCGGACAGGGGGCAACGAGCAGTACTTC
NA,TRBJ2-1,NA,TRBV27,CASSLFPAQEAQFF,TGTGCCAGCAGTTTATTTCCCGCCCAAGAAGCTCAGTTCTTC
NA,TRBJ2-5,NA,TRBV7-3,CASSSGAAQETQYF,TGTGCCAGCAGCTCTGGGGCAGCCCAAGAGACCCAGTACTTC
few,TRBJ2-2,TRBD2,TRBV10-3,CATRAGVAGELFF,TGTGCCACCAGAGCGGGAGTGGCCGGGGAGCTGTTTTTT
many,TRBJ2-7,NA,TRBV7-9,CASSLKGAYEQYF,TGTGCCAGCAGCTTAAAAGGGGCCTACGAGCAGTACTTC
NA,TRBJ2-7,TRBD2,TRBV24-1,CATSAGTSVYEQYF,TGTGCCACCAGTGCCGGGACTAGCGTATACGAGCAGTACTTC
few,TRBJ1-1,NA,TRBV6-5,CASSYAEDGTEAFF,TGTGCCAGCAGTTACGCGGAGGATGGGACTGAAGCTTTCTTT
NA,TRBJ1-5,NA,TRBV29-1,CSVDAAAYQPQHF,TGCAGCGTTGATGCGGCGGCTTATCAGCCCCAGCATTTT
NA,TRBJ2-1,TRBD2,TRBV11-2,CASSLIRTSGITSSSNEQFF,TGTGCCAGCAGCTTGATTCGGACTAGCGGGATTACGTCCTCTTCCAATGAGCAGTTCTTC
few,TRBJ1-5,NA,TRBV7-9,CASSLGGVSGVRQPQHF,TGTGCCAGCAGCTTAGGCGGGGTGTCAGGGGTACGTCAGCCCCAGCATTTT
NA,TRBJ2-5,TRBD2,TRBV3-1,CASSQDRMASGLKETQYF,TGTGCCAGCAGCCAAGATCGGATGGCTAGCGGGTTGAAAGAGACCCAGTACTTC